This T cell receptor (beta chain) stems from a study of radiotherapy plus CTLA-4 blockade in lung cancer. The V and J ends lost 6 bases and 7 bases respectively, with 18 bases between them. Germline V gene sequence: CDR1 MNHEY, CDR2 SVGAGI. The CDR3 length is 15 residues. Profiling relied on immunoSEQ multiplex PCR, and the TCRdb table lists in-frame clones only, not all of them. The table lists more than 40,000 clones, 65% to 70% of them singletons, with 20% to 25% in the top ten. This sequence joins TRBV6-5 and TRBJ2-2, with D tentatively TRBD2 (6 bases). This receptor was obtained from a human donor with non-small cell lung cancer who had a partial response to radiotherapy plus ipilimumab. This sample comprised peripheral blood, obtained from a patient treated with radiotherapy plus ipilimumab. CDR3 coding DNA: TGTGCCAGCAGCAAGACGGCCTCGGGGGACGGGGAGCTGTTTTTT. Its translation: CASSKTASGDGELFF.